The 16 T cell receptor beta chains below were found in one sample sequenced in a study of blood T cell repertoires in COVID-19. This table comes from immunoSEQ multiplex PCR, and its TCRdb copy is limited to in-frame clones, with some not included. The table lists fewer than 70,000 clones, around 92% of them singletons, with 4.6% in the top ten. Sequencing was performed on peripheral blood. Receptors originate from a man over 45 with active COVID-19.

The chain links TRBV19 to TRBJ1-4, with TRBD1 matching over 8 bases. Germline assignment: CDR1 LNHDA and CDR2 SQIVND (reference sequence). The CDR3 covers 14 residues. V gave up 7 bases and J gave up 7 bases; unmatched junction bases: 8. CDR3 amino acids: CASTVDRGGEKLFF. As DNA, the CDR3 is TGTGCCAGTACCGTAGACAGGGGTGGTGAAAAACTGTTTTTT.

The table lists this clone with a count of one. The chain uses TRBV7-2 and TRBJ2-2; 8 nucleotides agree with TRBD1. V was pared by 5 bases and J by 4 bases, with 6 bases of the junction left unmatched. CDR1 and CDR2 (germline): SGHTA, FQGNSA. CDR3 length equals 15 residues. The CDR3 DNA follows: TGTGCCAGCAGCCCCCCGGGACAGGTCACCGGGGAGCTGTTTTTT. Protein: CASSPPGQVTGELFF.

The chain recombines TRBV15 with TRBJ2-2; the D gene is possibly TRBD2 (5 bases). The CDR3 has 15 amino acids. V was cut by 0 bases and J by 6 bases, with 11 bases left in between. Germline V gives CDR1 LNHNV, CDR2 YYDKDF (reference sequence). CDR3 in amino acids: CATSRDRGWPGELFF. The CDR3 coding sequence is TGTGCCACCAGCAGAGATAGAGGGTGGCCCGGGGAGCTGTTTTTT.

The chain is built from TRBV7-2 and TRBJ2-3; the D is unclear. The germline V and J ends were trimmed by 5 bases and 4 bases, with 16 bases remaining between them. Germline V gives CDR1 SGHTA, CDR2 FQGNSA. The CDR3 length is 15 residues. The CDR3 sequence: CASSQIRSVADTQYF. CDR3 in DNA: TGTGCCAGCAGCCAAATAAGGAGCGTGGCAGATACGCAGTATTTT.

This sequence joins TRBV12-3 or TRBV12-4 and TRBJ1-2; D ambiguous. CDR3 length equals 11 residues. Trimming removed 5 bases from V and 2 bases from J, with 3 bases in between. In DNA, the CDR3 is TGTGCCAGCAGTCGGAACTATGGCTACACCTTC. Translating it yields CASSRNYGYTF.

This chain joins TRBV28 and TRBJ2-7, with 8 positions matching TRBD1. CDR1 is MDHEN, CDR2 SYDVKM, per germline. This CDR3 spans 13 amino acids. Trimming took 6 bases from V and 4 from J; bases not matched to a gene: 5. The CDR3 DNA follows: TGTGCCAGCAGCCGGACAGGGAAGTACGAGCAGTACTTC. Its protein product is CASSRTGKYEQYF.

The J gene is TRBJ1-4, the V gene TRBV12-3 or TRBV12-4, with D uncertain. Trimming took off 7 bases at V and 7 bases at J, with 13 bases between the two ends. The CDR3 contains 13 residues. The CDR3 loop is CASTRRDSEKLFF. In DNA, the CDR3 is TGTGCCAGCACCCGGCGGGATAGTGAAAAACTGTTTTTT.

The chain is built from TRBV6-5 and TRBJ2-7; 12 bases map to TRBD1. The V and J ends lost 6 bases and 5 bases, in that order; junction bases with no gene match: 5. The V gene's germline CDR1 is MNHEY and CDR2 SVGAGI. The CDR3 is 14 residues long. The CDR3 here is CASSRDRGLDEQYF. In nucleotides, the CDR3 is TGTGCCAGCAGCCGGGACAGGGGGCTGGACGAGCAGTACTTC.

The V and J genes are TRBV5-1 and TRBJ2-7, with TRBD1 matching over 7 bases. Germline lookup yields CDR1 SGHRS and CDR2 YFSETQ. The V segment lost 4 bases and the J segment 6 bases; nucleotides outside the gene matches: 16. This CDR3 region has 16 residues. In DNA, the CDR3 is TGCGCCAGCAGCACCGGGCAACAGGGGTCCCCTTCCGAGCAGTACTTC. This gives the protein CASSTGQQGSPSEQYF.

The V call is TRBV9, the J call TRBJ2-2; 7 bases agree with TRBD2. The CDR3 covers 18 residues. CDR1 and CDR2 (germline): SGDLS, YYNGEE. J was trimmed by 0 bases and V by 0 bases; bases with no gene match: 8. As DNA, the CDR3 is TGTGCCAGCAGCGTAGGACTAGCATACCAATCGAACACCGGGGAGCTGTTTTTT. It encodes CASSVGLAYQSNTGELFF.

The rearrangement links TRBV11-2 to TRBJ2-2; D is possibly TRBD1 (5 bases). V shed 4 bases and J shed 2 bases, with 20 bases lying between them. CDR3 length: 18 residues. Germline V gene lookup returns CDR1 SGHAT and CDR2 FQNNGV. For the CDR3, the DNA is TGTGCCAGCAGCTCCAGAGCCCCGACAGTTACCAACACCGGGGAGCTGTTTTTT. It specifies CASSSRAPTVTNTGELFF.

The CDR3 region has the DNA TGCGCCAGCAGCCAAGAACGTCCGAGTGAAGCTTTCTTT. It encodes CASSQERPSEAFF. This rearrangement joins TRBV4-3 to TRBJ1-1; D is unresolved. This CDR3 spans 13 amino acids. Germline CDR1 is LGHNA and CDR2 is YSLEER. The V and J ends lost 0 bases and 7 bases respectively, with 9 bases between them.

This sequence joins TRBV3-1 (or the pseudogene TRBV3-2) and TRBJ1-2; D remains ambiguous. Trimming left V 0 bases short and J 6 bases short, with 11 bases between. The CDR3 runs to 14 residues. Germline V gene sequence: CDR1 LGHDT, CDR2 YNNKEL (reference sequence). CDR3 loop: CASSQDPGSHGYTF. CDR3 sequence (DNA): TGTGCCAGCAGCCAAGATCCGGGTTCCCATGGCTACACCTTC.

The chain joins TRBV19 to TRBJ2-1, with TRBD2 matching 10 bases. With V trimmed by 9 bases and J by 4 bases, 6 bases remained unmatched. The V gene's germline CDR1 is LNHDA and CDR2 SQIVND (reference sequence). The CDR3 sequence is 14 residues long. CDR3 DNA: TGTGCCAGCGGAGCGGGGGGGATTTACAATGAGCAGTTCTTC. As protein: CASGAGGIYNEQFF.

This clone was found a few times. V and J are TRBV5-6 and TRBJ1-4, with 7 bases aligning to TRBD1. The CDR3 sequence is 14 residues long. V dropped 2 bases and J dropped 9; count of bases not matched to a gene: 7. Germline CDR1 reads SGHDT; CDR2 reads YYEEEE. The CDR3 nucleotides are TGTGCCAGCAGCTTAGGGCAGGGGGACAAAAAACTGTTTTTT. Its protein is CASSLGQGDKKLFF.

The chain combines TRBV11-2 with TRBJ1-5; D uncertain. The ends were cut back, 7 bases at V and 2 bases at J, with 15 bases in the middle. Per the germline V gene, CDR1 is SGHAT and CDR2 is FQNNGV. This CDR3 contains 15 residues. CDR3 nucleotide sequence: TGTGCCAGCAACCACCGGGGAGAGGGCAATCAGCCCCAGCATTTT. Its translation is CASNHRGEGNQPQHF.